One T cell receptor (beta chain) is described in this entry. Its specificity is not known. Germline V gene lookup returns CDR1 SNHLY and CDR2 FYNNEI. V was clipped by 6 bases and J by 8 bases, with 14 bases between them. The CDR3 runs 13 residues. This specimen belongs to a study of T cell responses to AZD1222 COVID-19 vaccine. The repertoire was sequenced with immunoSEQ multiplex PCR; TCRdb's copy has only in-frame clones and lacks some. Here the sample spans some 30,000 clones, 75% to 90% being singletons. Regarding the study as a whole: CD4 TCRs covered the whole spike, strongest at regions 160-218 and 743-854. In a largely white British group with more females than males, clonal diversity was possibly underestimated.

The chain couples TRBV2 to TRBJ1-3; unclear D gene. The clonotype comes from an adult in good health. This material consisted of peripheral blood, taken on day 0 of AZD1222 vaccination. The CDR3 is CASRQRRIHTIYF. DNA of the CDR3: TGTGCCAGCAGACAAAGGAGGATACACACCATATATTTT.